This T cell receptor beta chain was profiled in a study of cytomegalovirus exposure and HLA in healthy donors. Study results and caveats: Using a false discovery rate of 0.05, a later analysis showed that around 16,000 TCR beta sequences were associated with HLA alleles. Follow-up analysis seemed to connect common viral pathogens with several of the most significant clusters identified.

In the PCR, 60 Vbeta and 13 Jbeta primers were used. Clones were read by immunoSEQ multiplex PCR, and TCRdb kept only the in-frame ones, dropping some. The sample table sets out under 75,000 clones. As concerns this clone: The target antigen is unknown.

After removal of 5 bases from V and 1 base from J, the junction contained 10 bases not matched to a gene. Germline CDR1 SGHRS, CDR2 YFSETQ. CDR3 length: 17 residues. The V gene is TRBV5-1, the J gene TRBJ1-3, with 9 bases matching TRBD1. The origin of this receptor is a female donor in good health and CMV-seropositive. The sequencing input was PBMCs. Here the CDR3 reads CASSWDRVSVSGNTIYF. The CDR3 DNA follows: TGCGCCAGCAGTTGGGACAGGGTTTCCGTATCTGGAAACACCATATATTTT.